Listed below are T cell receptor beta chains from one sample, sequenced in a study of Graves' ophthalmopathy and Graves' hyperthyroidism. TCRdb re-called the multiplex PCR reads through MiXCR, storing one row per CDR3 protein. The repertoire holds approximately 540,000 distinct CDR3 sequences, with under 45% as singletons. The sequenced material came from peripheral blood or thyroid tissue (not recorded which). These receptors all come from an adult man with Graves' hyperthyroidism. Both conserved end residues are part of each CDR3. D genes are given only for firm matches. The size field is filled for only some rows; it gives once, few, many or a size class.

>many|TRBV2|TRBJ1-4|NA
TGTGCCAGCAGTGAAGGGACAGAGTATGAAAAACTGTTTTTT
CASSEGTEYEKLFF
>NA|TRBV5-1|TRBJ2-5|NA
TGCGCCAGCAAGAGGGGGGCGGAGGGGACCCAGTACTTC
CASKRGAEGTQYF
>few|TRBV2|TRBJ1-2|TRBD1
TGTGCCAGCAGTAAGGACAGGCAGTATGGCTACACCTTC
CASSKDRQYGYTF
>NA|TRBV7-9|TRBJ1-2|TRBD1
TGTGCCAGCAGCTTAGCCTCGGGACAGGGATATGGCTACACCTTC
CASSLASGQGYGYTF
>NA|TRBV2|TRBJ1-5|NA
TGTGCCAGCAGTGACTTCGACTGGAGCGGGACAACCCAAGAGACCCAGCATTTT
CASSDFDWSGTTQETQHF
>many|TRBV4-1|TRBJ1-5|NA
TGCGCCAGCAGCCAAGTTGAATCCGTGCGGGGTCAGCCCCAGCATTTT
CASSQVESVRGQPQHF
>NA|TRBV19|TRBJ2-3|NA
TGTGCCAGTACTATAGCGTCCGGGAACATGGATACGCAGTATTTT
CASTIASGNMDTQYF
>many|TRBV19|TRBJ2-5|TRBD2
TGTGCCAGTAGTCGGACTAGCGGGAGGGTTGTTCAAGAGACCCAGTACTTC
CASSRTSGRVVQETQYF
>NA|TRBV6-9|TRBJ2-6|TRBD2
TGTGCCAGCAGTTATTCTTCGGGAGGGAACGGGGCCAACGTCCTGACTTTC
CASSYSSGGNGANVLTF
>NA|TRBV20-1|TRBJ2-7|TRBD2
TGCAGTGCTAGAGGCCGGGGTGGACTAGCGGGAGGGTTTTCCTACGAGCAGTACTTC
CSARGRGGLAGGFSYEQYF
>many|TRBV2|TRBJ1-1|NA
TGTGCCAGCAGTGAAGCGCGTTCGGCACAAGCTTTCTTT
CASSEARSAQAFF
>NA|TRBV7-9|TRBJ2-3|NA
TGTGCCAGCAGCAACAGGGTCGATACGCAGTATTTT
CASSNRVDTQYF
>few|TRBV6-5|TRBJ2-7|NA
TGTGCCAGCAGTACTCAACAGGTCAGGGAGACCTACGAGCAGTACTTC
CASSTQQVRETYEQYF
>NA|TRBV20-1|TRBJ1-1|NA
TGCAATGCTAGAGGGCCCGGGACTGAAGCTTTCTTT
CNARGPGTEAFF
>NA|TRBV2|TRBJ2-2|NA
TGTGCCTACGACAGGTGGGGCACCGGGGAGCTGTTTTTT
CAYDRWGTGELFF
>NA|TRBV5-1|TRBJ1-1|NA
TGCGCCAGCAGCTTGGATTTAAGAGGGGCGCTAGCTGAAGCTTTCTTT
CASSLDLRGALAEAFF
>many|TRBV7-2|TRBJ1-5|TRBD1
TGTGCCAGCAGCCCGGCAGGGGGCCCGGAGCCCCAGCATTTT
CASSPAGGPEPQHF
>NA|TRBV2|TRBJ2-7|TRBD2
TGTGCCAGCAGTTTAACTAGCGGGACCGACTACGAGCAGTACTTC
CASSLTSGTDYEQYF
>NA|TRBV7-9|TRBJ1-1|NA
TGTGCCAGCAGTGGCCTAGCGGGGGCTTTCTTT
CASSGLAGAFF
>many|TRBV11-2|TRBJ1-1|NA
TGTGCCAGCAGCTTCACAGGGACCTCTGAAGCTTTCTTT
CASSFTGTSEAFF
>NA|TRBV9|TRBJ2-3|TRBD2
TGTGCCAGCAGCTCAGATATTGGACTAGCGGGAGAAGATACGCAGTATTTT
CASSSDIGLAGEDTQYF
>NA|TRBV20-1|TRBJ2-2|TRBD2
TGCAGTGCTAGAGTTGGCGGGAGAGGCACCGGGGAGCTGTTTTTT
CSARVGGRGTGELFF
>many|TRBV6-1|TRBJ1-6|TRBD1
TGTGCCAGCAGAGGGACAGGGGGGAATTCACCCCTCCACTTT
CASRGTGGNSPLHF
>few|TRBV25-1|TRBJ2-7|NA
TGTGCCATCAGTTCTAGGGGGACCTCCTACGAGCAGTACTTC
CAISSRGTSYEQYF
>few|TRBV7-8|TRBJ2-1|NA
TGTGCCAGCAGCAAATTGGAGTGGAGGAGCTACAATGAGCAGTTCTTC
CASSKLEWRSYNEQFF
>few|TRBV4-1|TRBJ1-4|NA
TGCGCCAGCAGCCAAGATCCCTTAGAGGAAATGCTGTTTTTT
CASSQDPLEEMLFF
>NA|TRBV7-2|TRBJ1-3|NA
TGTGCCAGCACCACTGGAAACACCATATATTTT
CASTTGNTIYF
>many|TRBV12-3/TRBV12-4|TRBJ1-2|NA
TGTGCCAGCGGACCCGGGGCAGGCTATGGCTACACCTTC
CASGPGAGYGYTF
>NA|TRBV10-1|TRBJ1-5|NA
TGCGCCAGCATTGAGTCCTATAGCAATCAGCCCCAGCATTTT
CASIESYSNQPQHF
>NA|TRBV2|TRBJ2-1|NA
TGTGCCACCGGTGAACCACAGCAAGAGACCCAGTTCTTC
CATGEPQQETQFF
>NA|TRBV10-3|TRBJ2-1|NA
TGTGCCAGCCGGTTCTCCTACAATGAGCAGTTCTTC
CASRFSYNEQFF
>NA|TRBV15|TRBJ1-1|TRBD1
TGTGCCACCAGCAAGGGGACAGGGCTGAACACTGAAGCTTTCTTT
CATSKGTGLNTEAFF
>few|TRBV3-1|TRBJ1-2|NA
TGTGCCAGCACCTTTGGAGGAACTAACTATGGCTACACCTTC
CASTFGGTNYGYTF
>NA|TRBV29-1|TRBJ1-1|NA
TGCAGCGTTGAACCGACAGCTTTCTTT
CSVEPTAFF
>many|TRBV29-1|TRBJ2-5|TRBD2
TGCAGCATGGGACTAGCGGGGGGGGGGTTCCAAGAGACCCAGTACTTC
CSMGLAGGGFQETQYF
>few|TRBV7-2|TRBJ2-2|NA
TGTGCTAGCAGCTTAGGAACTAGCGGGGAGCTGTTTTTT
CASSLGTSGELFF
>NA|TRBV29-1|TRBJ1-5|NA
TGCAGCGTTGAAGAATTTGGGATCAATCGGAAGACCCAGCATTTT
CSVEEFGINRKTQHF
>many|TRBV4-1|TRBJ1-2|TRBD1
TGCGCCAGCAGCCAAGGAGGGCAGGGGGCGCCTGGCTACACCTTC
CASSQGGQGAPGYTF
>many|TRBV7-9|TRBJ2-5|NA
TGTGCCAGCAGCTTTCGGGCCCAGTCATGGGAGACCCAGTACTTC
CASSFRAQSWETQYF
>NA|TRBV10-1|TRBJ2-5|NA
TGCGCCAGCAGTGAGGACGGCCGAGGGGAGACCCAGTACTTC
CASSEDGRGETQYF
>NA|TRBV19|TRBJ1-3|TRBD1
TGTGCCAGTAGTATGGACAGGGACTATGGCTACACCATATATTTT
CASSMDRDYGYTIYF
>NA|TRBV7-9|TRBJ2-1|TRBD1
TGCGCCAGCAGCCCGGGACAGGGCCCAAACAATGAGCAGTTCTTC
CASSPGQGPNNEQFF
>NA|TRBV19|TRBJ2-1|TRBD2
TGTGCCAGTAGTACGTACTCCGGCGGGAGAAGGAATGAGCAGTTCTTC
CASSTYSGGRRNEQFF
>many|TRBV6-5|TRBJ1-2|TRBD1
TGTGCCAGCAGTTACTCCGGGACAGACTATGGCTACACCTTC
CASSYSGTDYGYTF
>many|TRBV7-8|TRBJ1-5|TRBD1
TGTGCCAGCAGCCTCGGAACCGGGACAGGGGATGCGCCCCAGCATTTT
CASSLGTGTGDAPQHF
>NA|TRBV30|TRBJ1-1|NA
TGTGCCTCGTGGGGCAACACTGAAGCTTTCTTT
CASWGNTEAFF
>NA|TRBV19|TRBJ1-5|TRBD1
TGTGCCAGTAGTAACACAGGGGGCAATCAGCCCCAGCATTTT
CASSNTGGNQPQHF
>many|TRBV7-9|TRBJ2-7|NA
TGTGCCAGCAGCTTTGGGGAATACTCCTACGAGCAGTACTTC
CASSFGEYSYEQYF
>NA|TRBV9|TRBJ1-2|NA
TGTGCCAGCAGCGTAGCCGAAGACAATGGCTACACCTTC
CASSVAEDNGYTF